This is a list of T cell receptor beta chains from one sample in a study of CD4 T cells in relation to SARS-CoV-2 and coronaviruses. Generated by immunoSEQ multiplex PCR, the TCRdb table keeps only in-frame clones and is missing some. The data hold around 18,000 clones, with approximately 80% observed a single time. Their target antigens are unknown. The sequencing input was CD4+ T cells from PBMCs, cultured in vitro. Every receptor here comes from a human donor in good health. Both conserved end residues are part of each CDR3. Fields, in order: clone size, D gene, J gene, V gene, CDR3 DNA, CDR3 protein. D genes are given only for firm matches. For some rows the clone size is stated as once, few or many, or as a class when expanded; others skip it.

>-|TRBD2|TRBJ2-1|TRBV7-3
TGTGCCAGCAGCTTAGCTAGCGGGAGGCCCTACAATGAGCAGTTCTTC
CASSLASGRPYNEQFF
>few|-|TRBJ2-2|TRBV12-5
TGTGCTAGTGGTTTGGTTCTAGCGACCACCGGGGAGCTGTTTTTT
CASGLVLATTGELFF
>-|-|TRBJ2-5|TRBV23-1
TGCGCCAGCAGTCAGAAACGGTTGACAGATCGAGAGACCCAGTACTTC
CASSQKRLTDRETQYF
>-|TRBD1|TRBJ2-3|TRBV19
TGTGCCAGTAGTATGACAGGGGTCACAGATACGCAGTATTTT
CASSMTGVTDTQYF
>-|-|TRBJ1-5|TRBV2
TGTGCCAGCATGGAAGAGTCGTTGGGACAGCCCCAGCATTTT
CASMEESLGQPQHF
>-|-|TRBJ1-6|TRBV28
TGTGCCAGCAACAGGCAGGTAGTTTCACCCCTCCACTTT
CASNRQVVSPLHF
>-|-|TRBJ2-2|TRBV29-1
TGCAGCGTTGACAGGGGCAACACCGGGGAGCTGTTTTTT
CSVDRGNTGELFF
>-|-|TRBJ2-7|TRBV5-1
TGCGCCAGCAGCTTGGCCAGGCCGGGCGACGAGCAGTACTTC
CASSLARPGDEQYF
>-|TRBD2|TRBJ2-3|TRBV30
TGTGCCTGGAGCCCGACTAGCGGGAGCGGAGATACGCAGTATTTT
CAWSPTSGSGDTQYF
>few|-|TRBJ1-6|TRBV6-2/TRBV6-3
TGTGCCAGCAGTACCGGGACGTATAATTCACCCCTCCACTTT
CASSTGTYNSPLHF
>-|-|TRBJ2-5|TRBV29-1
TGCAGCGTTGGGTTGGTACAAGAGACCCAGTACTTC
CSVGLVQETQYF
>-|TRBD1|TRBJ1-4|TRBV30
TGTGCCTGGAGTGACCCCAGGGGGCGGACCTCAGAAAAACTGTTTTTT
CAWSDPRGRTSEKLFF
>-|-|TRBJ2-7|TRBV4-1
TGCGCCAGCAGCCAGTCCCGCGGACAAGGGCTATTGGGTGAGCAGTACTTC
CASSQSRGQGLLGEQYF
>few|TRBD1|TRBJ1-2|TRBV27
TGTGCCAGCAGTTTATGGGGCAGACAGGGGGCGGCTGGCTACACCTTC
CASSLWGRQGAAGYTF
>-|-|TRBJ1-5|TRBV5-1
TGCGCCAGCAGTCCCGAGGGGGACAATCAGCCCCAGCATTTT
CASSPEGDNQPQHF
>-|-|TRBJ1-4|TRBV4-1
TGCGCCAGCAGCCCGATAAGGCTAATGGGGGGGAGTAGTGAAAAACTGTTTTTT
CASSPIRLMGGSSEKLFF
>few|-|TRBJ1-6|TRBV7-9
TGTGCCAGCAGCCCCTCGGAGAATTCACCCCTCCACTTT
CASSPSENSPLHF
>-|TRBD1|TRBJ2-3|TRBV25-1
TGTGCCAGCAGTGAATATGGGACAGGGGGGACGGGTACGCAGTATTTT
CASSEYGTGGTGTQYF
>once|-|TRBJ2-4|TRBV10-2
TGCGCCAGCAGTGAGGGGAGAACCAAAAACATTCAGTACTTC
CASSEGRTKNIQYF
>once|TRBD2|TRBJ2-2|TRBV7-8
TGTGCCAGCAGCGAGAGAGCGGGGTGGCGGGAGAACACCGGGGAGCTGTTTTTT
CASSERAGWRENTGELFF
>-|-|TRBJ2-1|TRBV9
TGTGCCAGCACCATCGACGGATACAATGAGCAGTTCTTC
CASTIDGYNEQFF
>-|-|TRBJ1-6|TRBV7-8
TGTGCCAGCAGCTTATTGACAGAAAATAATTCACCCCTCCACTTT
CASSLLTENNSPLHF
>few|-|TRBJ2-2|TRBV6-6
TGTGCCAGCAGTTATTCCTTGGCAGCGAACACCGGGGAGCTGTTTTTT
CASSYSLAANTGELFF
>-|-|TRBJ2-6|TRBV5-1
TGCGCCAGCAGCTTGGAGGGGGGCTCTGGGGCCAACGTCCTGACTTTC
CASSLEGGSGANVLTF
>-|-|TRBJ1-6|TRBV19
TGTGCCACTGGGCCAGCTCTCCAGTCACCCCTCCACTTT
CATGPALQSPLHF
>-|TRBD1|TRBJ1-1|TRBV5-1
TGCGCCAGCACACAGGGGGTGAACACTGAAGCTTTCTTT
CASTQGVNTEAFF
>-|-|TRBJ2-1|TRBV5-6
TGTGCCAGCAGCGGAGGACCCAATGAGCCCAATGAGCAGTTCTTC
CASSGGPNEPNEQFF
>few|TRBD1|TRBJ1-4|TRBV28
TGTGCCAGCAGTTCCCCAGGGGGCGCGAATGAAAAACTGTTTTTT
CASSSPGGANEKLFF
>-|-|TRBJ2-6|TRBV7-9
TGTGCCAGCAGCTTAGATGGGAGCGCGGCGGGATCTGGGGCCAACGTCCTGACTTTC
CASSLDGSAAGSGANVLTF
>-|-|TRBJ2-2|TRBV10-3
TGTGCCATCGGTGGAATCCTGGGGGGGGAGCTGTTTTTT
CAIGGILGGELFF
>-|TRBD1|TRBJ1-4|TRBV5-5
TGTGCCAGCAGCTCGGGACAGATAAGTGAAAAACTGTTTTTT
CASSSGQISEKLFF
>-|-|TRBJ2-7|TRBV7-3
TGTGCCAGCCCCTACGAGCAGTACTTC
CASPYEQYF
>-|-|TRBJ2-7|TRBV6-1
TGTGCCAGCAGTGAAATCCCAGGGTCTGGCGAGCAGTACTTC
CASSEIPGSGEQYF
>-|-|TRBJ2-7|TRBV5-1
TGCGCCAGCAGCTCCGGGGGGCGGACACTAATGGGAGAGCAGTACTTC
CASSSGGRTLMGEQYF
>-|-|TRBJ1-5|TRBV10-2
TGCGCCAGCAGCCAGCCTCCAAATTTTAGGCAGCCCCAGCATTTT
CASSQPPNFRQPQHF
>-|-|TRBJ1-3|TRBV28
TGTGCCAGCAGTTTGGGGGGACTCCTCTCTGGAAACACCATATATTTT
CASSLGGLLSGNTIYF
>-|-|TRBJ1-5|TRBV6-4
TGTGCCAGCCATGAGGGGGAAAAACGCAATCAGCCCCAGCATTTT
CASHEGEKRNQPQHF
>-|-|TRBJ2-1|TRBV28
TGTGCCAGCAGTTTATGGGCCGAATCCTACAATGAGCAGTTCTTC
CASSLWAESYNEQFF
>-|TRBD2|TRBJ2-1|TRBV6-5
TGTGCCAGCATACTCACTGCGGGGGTCTACAATGAGCAGTTCTTC
CASILTAGVYNEQFF
>-|-|TRBJ1-1|TRBV30
TGTGCCTGGAGTACAGTGGGGAACACTGAAGCTTTCTTT
CAWSTVGNTEAFF
>few|-|TRBJ1-4|TRBV30
TGTGCCTGGAGGGGCAGGCAAGGCGAAAAACTGTTTTTT
CAWRGRQGEKLFF
>-|TRBD2|TRBJ2-1|TRBV11-2
TGTGCCAGCAGCGCAAGACTAGCGGGAGGTATTAATGAGCAGTTCTTC
CASSARLAGGINEQFF
>-|-|TRBJ1-5|TRBV5-5
TGTGCCAGCACCCTCGGACTGGAGAATAGCAATCAGCCCCAGCATTTT
CASTLGLENSNQPQHF
>few|-|TRBJ1-4|TRBV7-9
TGTGCCAGCAACGCACAGGGACACGAAAAACTGTTTTTT
CASNAQGHEKLFF
>-|-|TRBJ2-7|TRBV12-5
TGTGCTAGTTCCCGTTATGGATCTAAGGCGGGACACCACTCCTACGAGCAGTACTTC
CASSRYGSKAGHHSYEQYF
>-|TRBD1|TRBJ2-7|TRBV6-5
TGTGCCAGCACCCCCGGGACAGGGTTTTACGAGCAGTACTTC
CASTPGTGFYEQYF
>once|-|TRBJ2-1|TRBV5-1
TGCGCCAGCAGCTTAGGCGGGGCGACCTACAATGAGCAGTTCTTC
CASSLGGATYNEQFF
>-|-|TRBJ2-2|TRBV14
TGTGCCAGCAGCCCCCGGCAGGGGCGCACCGGGGAGCTGTTTTTT
CASSPRQGRTGELFF
>-|-|TRBJ2-5|TRBV5-6
TGTGCCAGCAGCTTCAACCAAGAGACCCAGTACTTC
CASSFNQETQYF
>-|-|TRBJ2-1|TRBV2
TGTGCCACCGAACGGGATCCAGGGGCCACACACAATGAGCAGTTCTTC
CATERDPGATHNEQFF
>-|-|TRBJ2-3|TRBV7-9
TGTGCCAGCAGCCCTAGACTATCCACAGATACGCAGTATTTT
CASSPRLSTDTQYF
>-|TRBD2|TRBJ2-3|TRBV18
TGTGCCAGCTCAACACAGACTAGCGGGAGTTTTACAGATACGCAGTATTTT
CASSTQTSGSFTDTQYF
>-|TRBD1|TRBJ2-3|TRBV2
TGTGCCAGCAGTGAAGCAGGACAGGGGGGCGGCACAGATACGCAGTATTTT
CASSEAGQGGGTDTQYF